A single T cell receptor beta chain is shown here with its context. CDR3 length: 18 residues. Germline CDR1 and CDR2: SGDLS and YYNGEE. The junction had 12 bases not matched to a gene; V was cut back by 4 bases and J by 0 bases. The data were taken from a study of early T cells in non-severe SARS-CoV-2 infection. Overall study: Sequencing of bulk RNA from unsorted whole blood was done, without chain pairing.

Researchers tagged individual cDNA molecules with unique molecular identifiers. TCRdb reanalysed the 5' RACE reads using MiXCR and keeps one entry per CDR3 protein. The sample shows 50,000 or so distinct CDR3 sequences, over 10% of them seen only once. What was sequenced was whole blood. The rearrangement uses TRBV9 and TRBJ2-3; 9 positions match TRBD2. The TCR sequence derives from an adult who was a healthcare worker with PCR-confirmed SARS-CoV-2 infection or an uninfected control (not recorded which). The CDR3 loop reads CASSSTSTSGSSTDTQYF. DNA for the CDR3: TGTGCCAGCAGCTCCACTTCGACTAGCGGCAGTAGCACAGATACGCAGTATTTT.